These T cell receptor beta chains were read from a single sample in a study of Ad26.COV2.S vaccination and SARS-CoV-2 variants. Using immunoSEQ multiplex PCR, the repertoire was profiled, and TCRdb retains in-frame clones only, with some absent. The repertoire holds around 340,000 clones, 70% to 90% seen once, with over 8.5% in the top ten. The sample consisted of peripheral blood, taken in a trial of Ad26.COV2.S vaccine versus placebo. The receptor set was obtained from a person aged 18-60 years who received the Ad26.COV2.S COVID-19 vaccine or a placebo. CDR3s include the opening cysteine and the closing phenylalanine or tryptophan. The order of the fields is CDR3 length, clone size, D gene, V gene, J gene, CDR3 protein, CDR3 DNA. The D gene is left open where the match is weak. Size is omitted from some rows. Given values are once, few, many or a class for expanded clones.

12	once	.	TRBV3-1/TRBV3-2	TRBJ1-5	CASATGNQPQHF	TGTGCCAGCGCGACAGGAAATCAGCCCCAGCATTTT
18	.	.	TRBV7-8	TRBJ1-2	CASSSRTAGERNNYGYTF	TGTGCCAGCAGCTCACGCACGGCCGGGGAGAGGAATAACTATGGCTACACCTTC
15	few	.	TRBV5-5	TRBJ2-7	CASSLGGTQAYEQYF	TGTGCCAGCAGCTTGGGGGGGACACAGGCCTACGAGCAGTACTTC
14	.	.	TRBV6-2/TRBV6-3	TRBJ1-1	CASSSIGSGTEAFF	TGTGCCAGCAGTTCCATCGGCAGCGGAACTGAAGCTTTCTTT
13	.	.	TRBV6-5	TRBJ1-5	CASRPGEGQPQHF	TGTGCCAGCAGGCCAGGGGAGGGTCAGCCCCAGCATTTT
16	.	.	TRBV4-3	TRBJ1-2	CASSQVGRGSQDGYTF	TGCGCCAGCAGCCAAGTAGGAAGGGGTTCACAAGATGGCTACACCTTC
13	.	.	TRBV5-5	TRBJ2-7	CASTLGVSGEQYF	TGTGCCAGCACCCTAGGGGTTTCGGGGGAGCAGTACTTC
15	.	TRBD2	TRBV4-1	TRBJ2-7	CASSQLSGSSYEQYF	TGCGCCAGCAGCCAACTTAGCGGGAGCTCCTACGAGCAGTACTTC
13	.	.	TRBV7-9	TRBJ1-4	CASSRGTDEKLFF	TGTGCCAGCAGCCGGGGGACGGATGAAAAACTGTTTTTT
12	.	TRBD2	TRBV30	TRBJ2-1	CALTSSGNEQFF	TGTGCCTTGACTAGCTCTGGGAATGAGCAGTTCTTC
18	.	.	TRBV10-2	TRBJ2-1	CAAVPGAPTASSYNEQFF	TGCGCCGCCGTCCCGGGGGCACCAACCGCAAGCTCCTACAATGAGCAGTTCTTC
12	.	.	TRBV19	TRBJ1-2	CAGRGPGYGYTF	TGTGCCGGGAGGGGCCCGGGCTATGGCTACACCTTC
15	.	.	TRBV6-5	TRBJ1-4	CASSYLRGVGEKLFF	TGTGCCAGCAGTTACTTGCGGGGTGTTGGCGAAAAACTGTTTTTT
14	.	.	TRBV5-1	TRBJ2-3	CASSLVGGADTQYF	TGCGCCAGCAGCTTGGTCGGGGGAGCAGATACGCAGTATTTT
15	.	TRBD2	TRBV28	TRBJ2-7	CASKGWTSGTYEQYF	TGTGCCAGCAAGGGGTGGACTAGCGGAACCTACGAGCAGTACTTC
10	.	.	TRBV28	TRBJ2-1	CASGAAEQFF	TGTGCCAGCGGGGCTGCCGAGCAGTTCTTC
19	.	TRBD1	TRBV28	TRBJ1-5	CASSLFWTGGGLSNQPQHF	TGTGCCAGCAGTTTATTCTGGACAGGGGGGGGCCTTAGCAATCAGCCCCAGCATTTT
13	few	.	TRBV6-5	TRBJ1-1	CASSSIPEDQAFF	TGTGCCAGCAGTTCCATCCCAGAGGATCAAGCTTTCTTT
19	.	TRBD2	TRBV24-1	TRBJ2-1	CATSDAPGLAGVSYNEQFF	TGTGCCACCAGTGACGCTCCGGGACTAGCGGGGGTCTCCTACAATGAGCAGTTCTTC
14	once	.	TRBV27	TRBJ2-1	CASSFVDGYNEQFF	TGTGCCAGCAGTTTTGTAGACGGATACAATGAGCAGTTCTTC
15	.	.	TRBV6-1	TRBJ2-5	CASSETGPEAETQYF	TGTGCCAGCAGTGAAACGGGCCCCGAGGCAGAGACCCAGTACTTC
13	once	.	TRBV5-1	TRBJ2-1	CASSLGSVNEQFF	TGCGCCAGCAGCTTGGGGTCCGTCAATGAGCAGTTCTTC
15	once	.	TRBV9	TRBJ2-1	CASSVVSGLGDEQFF	TGTGCCAGCAGCGTAGTCAGCGGCTTGGGGGATGAGCAGTTCTTC
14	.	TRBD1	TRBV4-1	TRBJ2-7	CASSQGTGDNEQYF	TGCGCCAGCAGCCAAGGGACAGGGGACAACGAGCAGTACTTC
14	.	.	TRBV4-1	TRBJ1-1	CASSQDSGNTEAFF	TGCGCCAGCAGCCAAGATTCGGGGAACACTGAAGCTTTCTTT
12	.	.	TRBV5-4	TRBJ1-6	CASSLKGMRHHF	TGTGCCAGCAGCTTGAAAGGCATGCGCCACCACTTT
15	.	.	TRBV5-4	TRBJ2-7	CASSLGLRGRDEQYF	TGTGCCAGCAGCTTGGGGCTGCGGGGTCGAGACGAGCAGTACTTC
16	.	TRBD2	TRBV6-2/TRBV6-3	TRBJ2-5	CASSYGVLAGIETQYF	TGTGCCAGCAGTTACGGAGTACTAGCGGGTATTGAGACCCAGTACTTC
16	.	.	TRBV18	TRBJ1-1	CASSPSDSRLNTEAFF	TGTGCCAGCTCACCTTCAGACTCACGATTGAACACTGAAGCTTTCTTT
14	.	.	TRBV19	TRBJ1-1	CASTQGGGRTEAFF	TGTGCCAGTACGCAGGGAGGGGGTCGCACTGAAGCTTTCTTT
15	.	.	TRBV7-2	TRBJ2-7	CASSGFPGPSYEQYF	TGTGCCAGCAGCGGGTTTCCGGGACCAAGCTACGAGCAGTACTTC
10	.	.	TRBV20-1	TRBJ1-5	CSAPSEPQHF	TGCAGTGCGCCAAGCGAGCCCCAGCATTTT
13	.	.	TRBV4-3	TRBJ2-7	CASSQDLPHEQYF	TGCGCCAGCAGCCAAGATCTCCCCCACGAGCAGTACTTC
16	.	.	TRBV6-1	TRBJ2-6	CASSVQGGSGANVLTF	TGTGCCAGCAGTGTCCAAGGGGGCTCTGGGGCCAACGTCCTGACTTTC
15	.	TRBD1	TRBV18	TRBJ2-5	CASSPPRTGVETQYF	TGTGCCAGCTCACCACCAAGAACAGGGGTCGAGACCCAGTACTTC
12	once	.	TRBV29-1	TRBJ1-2	CSVAGDYRGYTF	TGCAGCGTTGCCGGGGACTACCGTGGCTACACCTTC
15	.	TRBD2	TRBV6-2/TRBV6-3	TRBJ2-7	CASSYGLAGVIEQYF	TGTGCCAGCAGTTACGGACTAGCGGGAGTGATCGAGCAGTACTTC
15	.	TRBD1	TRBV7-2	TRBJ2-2	CASSLRTGPAGELFF	TGTGCCAGCAGCCTCCGGACAGGGCCGGCCGGGGAGCTGTTTTTT
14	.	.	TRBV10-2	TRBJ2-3	CASSVQGPTDTQYF	TGCGCCAGCAGTGTTCAGGGGCCAACAGATACGCAGTATTTT
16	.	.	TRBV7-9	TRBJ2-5	CASSPIQAGYQETQYF	TGTGCCAGCAGCCCCATTCAGGCGGGATACCAAGAGACCCAGTACTTC
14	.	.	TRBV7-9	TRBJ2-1	CASSLGGALYEQFF	TGTGCCAGCAGCTTAGGGGGAGCGTTGTATGAGCAGTTCTTC
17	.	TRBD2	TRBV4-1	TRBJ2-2	CASSRTGLAGGGGELFF	TGCGCCAGCAGCCGAACCGGACTAGCGGGGGGTGGCGGGGAGCTGTTTTTT
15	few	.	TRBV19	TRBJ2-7	CASSVGTESSYEQYF	TGTGCCAGTAGTGTCGGGACTGAAAGCTCCTACGAGCAGTACTTC
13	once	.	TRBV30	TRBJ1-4	CAWSVFTNEKLFF	TGTGCCTGGAGTGTGTTTACTAATGAAAAACTGTTTTTT
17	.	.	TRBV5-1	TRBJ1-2	CASSSPPGVRFNYGYTF	TGCGCCAGCAGCTCCCCTCCCGGGGTACGGTTTAACTATGGCTACACCTTC
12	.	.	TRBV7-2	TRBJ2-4	CASSLVEYIQYF	TGTGCCAGCAGCTTAGTCGAGTACATTCAGTACTTC
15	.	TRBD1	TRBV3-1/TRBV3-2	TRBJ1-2	CASSQDQGVGYGYTF	TGTGCCAGCAGCCAAGATCAGGGGGTTGGCTATGGCTACACCTTC
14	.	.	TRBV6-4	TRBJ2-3	CASSEQGGQDTQYF	TGTGCCAGCAGTGAGCAGGGGGGACAAGATACGCAGTATTTT
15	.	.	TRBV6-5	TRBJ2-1	CASSSYGVVGNEQFF	TGTGCCAGCAGTTCATACGGGGTTGTGGGCAATGAGCAGTTCTTC
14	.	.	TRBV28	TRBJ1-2	CASSISSRNYGYTF	TGTGCCAGCAGTATCTCTTCCAGGAACTATGGCTACACCTTC
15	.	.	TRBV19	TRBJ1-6	CASSIMGLGNSPLHF	TGTGCCAGTAGTATTATGGGGCTCGGTAATTCACCCCTCCACTTT
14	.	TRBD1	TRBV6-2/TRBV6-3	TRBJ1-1	CASSYPQDRVEAFF	TGTGCCAGCAGTTACCCTCAGGACAGGGTCGAAGCTTTCTTT
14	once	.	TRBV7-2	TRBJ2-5	CASSSRAGQETQYF	TGTGCCAGCAGCTCCCGGGCCGGTCAAGAGACCCAGTACTTC
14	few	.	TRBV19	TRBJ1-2	CARGVGRRYYGYTF	TGTGCCAGAGGGGTGGGCAGACGCTACTATGGCTACACCTTC
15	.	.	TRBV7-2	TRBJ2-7	CASSLEGGKKDEQYF	TGTGCCAGCAGCTTAGAAGGTGGCAAGAAGGACGAGCAGTACTTC
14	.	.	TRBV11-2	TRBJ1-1	CASSLGRVITEAFF	TGTGCCAGCAGCTTAGGCAGGGTAATCACTGAAGCTTTCTTT
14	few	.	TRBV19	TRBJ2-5	CASSNPAVQETQYF	TGTGCCAGTAGTAACCCCGCTGTCCAAGAGACCCAGTACTTC